This T cell receptor (beta chain) derives from a study of regulatory T cells in long-lasting Graves disease (TCRdb year 2021). Looking at the study overall: Newly diagnosed Graves' disease patients had taken antithyroid drugs for less than 3 months. This study used TCR sequencing and RNA sequencing of peripheral blood to compare persistent Graves' disease patients against newly diagnosed Graves' disease patients. The study took place in China and was registered as a clinical trial. TCR sequencing covered around 13 persistent and around 20 newly diagnosed Graves' disease patients, approximately 33 samples in total. What the research found in general, with its limitations: Because the primary lesion, thyroid tissue, could not be accessed, the study looked at peripheral blood alone. Patients with persistent disease shared more public clonotypes (fewer than 3,000) than newly diagnosed patients did (more than 900). Compared with newly diagnosed patients, patients with persistent Graves' disease had lower TCR Shannon entropy and fewer highly expanded clones, which suggests clonal expansion. TRBV28, TRBJ1-2 and TRBJ2-5 were preferentially used in persistent disease, while TRBV20-1 and TRBJ2-1 were favored in newly diagnosed disease. Sequencing and analysis were limited to the TCR beta chain. The authors noted that the small sample size was a limitation that may lower accuracy.

Based on the germline V gene, the CDR1 and CDR2 sequences are MGHRA and YSYEKL. Cut back by 1 base and 0 bases, the V and J ends lie 12 bases apart. The CDR3 holds 16 amino acids from the cysteine to the phenylalanine. Just the 48-base CDR3 DNA is kept, in frame starting at base 1. In the paper's terms, the time point label means: newly diagnosed GD, antithyroid drugs for less than 3 months. RNA was extracted from PBMCs in TRIzol for both TCR sequencing and RNA sequencing. The diagnosis of Graves' disease was made according to American Thyroid Association guidelines. Patients were recruited from an endocrinology department in Xi'an, China. Each patient gave 7.5 to 10 milliliters of peripheral blood, collected in an EDTA anticoagulant tube. Ficoll Paque Plus density gradient separation was used to isolate PBMCs, and no further T cell sorting was performed. An Agilent 2100 Bioanalyzer and agarose gel were used to assess RNA quality, and a NanoDrop 2000 was used to measure RNA concentration.

About this clonotype: Its antigen is currently not known. No quality values exist for individual bases; no much larger clone is one base distant.

Libraries were made using multiplex PCR. Sequencing was performed on an Illumina HiSeq 4000. TCR beta libraries were built with iRepertoire HTBI primers and Arm-PCR amplification of CDR3 regions. Before sequencing, the PCR products underwent gel purification. Per the source publication's procedure: A total of fewer than 65 TRBV and 14 TRBJ segments were identified across samples and were used for gene usage analysis of CDR3 amino acid clonotypes. COPE and FqMerger were used to merge filtered high-quality paired reads into contigs. BLAST was used to align contigs to IMGT TRBV, TRBD and TRBJ reference genes, with CDR3 defined following IMGT. Any clonotype with a frequency above 0.1% was counted as a highly expanded clone. Shannon entropy was used to measure repertoire diversity, and the Gini coefficient was used to measure V-J evenness. A clonotype found in more than one individual was treated as public. TCRdb handled the public reads itself, with Q25 trimming in fastp and clone calling in MiXCR, and kept productive beta chains. Rows merge per CDR3 protein into single entries with the most common DNA and genes. What appears here as the V and J calls and clone size reflects TCRdb's work, not the paper's. For this sample the table gives hundreds of thousands of distinct CDR3 sequences, of which about 20% were detected only once. About 38% of the sample lies in the top ten.

The sequence links TRBV4-1 to TRBJ1-1; a tentative D call is TRBD1 (6 bases match). This TCR was recovered from a female donor with Graves disease. Sample: peripheral blood mononuclear cells (PBMCs), taken at new diagnosis, from a patient treated with antithyroid drugs. The nucleotide sequence is given as TGCGCCAGCAGCCAAGGACGACAGGACGTGAACACTGAAGCTTTCTTT. Its amino acids are CASSQGRQDVNTEAFF.